This T cell receptor (beta chain) emerged from a study of blood T cell repertoires in COVID-19. Turning to the study itself: Collection of acute and convalescent COVID-19 samples took place in the United States, Italy and Spain. The cDNA or gDNA used as material had been derived from T cells, B-cell-depleted T cells, or PBMCs.

In the original analysis: Amplification of reference gene primers provided the estimated nucleated cell counts. The assay was immunoSEQ multiplex PCR, and TCRdb's table has in-frame clones only and misses some. That table is the source of V, J and clone size, and D and trimming were worked out from the DNA. The sample records more than 35,000 clones, 75% to 90% being singletons. The CDR3 is 12 residues long. Losses at the gene ends were 4 bases for V and 8 bases for J; bases not matched to a gene: 4. Germline V CDR1 and CDR2: MNHEY, SMNVEV (reference sequence). This clone occurred a few times. Sequenced input: peripheral blood. The chain links TRBV27 to TRBJ1-2, with 7 bases that match TRBD1. The sequence was collected from a man in his 70s with acute or convalescent COVID-19. Written as DNA, the CDR3 is TGTGCCAGCAGTTCCCACAGGGGAGGCTACACCTTC. Its translation is CASSSHRGGYTF.